Presented here are 2 T cell receptor beta chains from one specimen sequenced in a study of CD8+ T cells in alopecia areata. RNA was isolated and reverse transcribed to cDNA, the sequencing template. Sequencing used immunoSEQ multiplex PCR; TCRdb keeps in-frame clones, though not all of them. The sample holds 140,000 to 150,000 clones, 87% seen once. This material consisted of CD8+ T cells sorted from blood, taken at week 0. These receptors all stem from a human donor with alopecia areata.

The chain uses TRBV28 and TRBJ1-1; D ambiguous. The CDR3 runs to 12 residues. Trimming removed 5 bases at V and 7 bases at J, with 11 bases between. Germline CDR1 is MDHEN and CDR2 is SYDVKM. CDR3 protein: CASSPQGFEAFF. CDR3 sequence (DNA): TGTGCCAGCAGTCCACAAGGGTTTGAAGCTTTCTTT.

As DNA, the CDR3 is TGTGCCATCAGCTCCGGGACAGGCTACGAAAGGGCCCAGCATTTT. Its translation is CAISSGTGYERAQHF. The chain recombines TRBV10-3 with TRBJ1-5; 8 bases agree with TRBD1. V was clipped by 6 bases and J by 11 bases; unmatched bases: 15. The CDR3 extends over 15 amino acids. Per the germline V gene, CDR1 is ENHRY and CDR2 is SYGVKD.